The rows below give T cell receptor beta chains drawn from one sample of a study of blood T cells in healthy people across ages. TCRdb reanalysed the 5' RACE reads using MiXCR and keeps one entry per CDR3 protein. Of 1.5 million to 2 million distinct CDR3 sequences in the sample, 28% were seen once. The specimen was blood. These receptors originate from a woman in her twenties or thirties in good health. Both conserved end residues are part of each CDR3. Each record gives: CDR3 length, V gene, J gene, CDR3 protein.

17,TRBV19,TRBJ2-2,CASSPDPLAGDTGELFF
14,TRBV20-1,TRBJ1-2,CSATTQGVGYGYTF
14,TRBV6-6,TRBJ1-4,CASSYSLEGGELFF
15,TRBV7-2,TRBJ2-7,CASSLDRGQFYEQYF
15,TRBV6-5,TRBJ2-5,CASTPPLAGYNEQYF
16,TRBV28,TRBJ1-4,CASSLGGQGANEKLFF
16,TRBV27,TRBJ2-1,CASSLVRSGGGNEQFF
13,TRBV9,TRBJ2-5,CASSILDKETQYF
14,TRBV12-3/TRBV12-4,TRBJ2-7,CASSRTGTLHEQYF
13,TRBV5-1,TRBJ2-7,CASSRLGPYEQYF
17,TRBV9,TRBJ2-2,CASSPRGPGENTGELFF
16,TRBV7-6,TRBJ2-1,CASSFWSGGAYNGQFF
15,TRBV16,TRBJ1-2,CASSQTGESGYGYTF
11,TRBV10-3,TRBJ2-1,CAISEDNEQFF
14,TRBV7-2,TRBJ2-5,CASSLSGSGETQYF
12,TRBV19,TRBJ1-2,CASSIPTGGYTF
15,TRBV3-1,TRBJ2-4,CASSRGTGGYNEQYF
16,TRBV20-1,TRBJ2-2,CSASSGQEWNTGELFF
14,TRBV6-5,TRBJ1-5,CSSSLVAGNQPQHF
15,TRBV3-1,TRBJ2-7,CASSLGQAGTYEQYF
13,TRBV5-6,TRBJ2-7,CASSIDGPYEQYF
15,TRBV2,TRBJ2-1,CASNLEQGSYNEQFF
12,TRBV18,TRBJ2-1,CASSPREETRFF
13,TRBV11-2,TRBJ2-1,CASSNGLGGEQFF
12,TRBV7-6,TRBJ2-1,CASSVTGLEQFF
14,TRBV3-1,TRBJ2-3,CASSQDSVPDTQYF
15,TRBV5-1,TRBJ1-2,CASSWYGTGEGGYTF
14,TRBV7-2,TRBJ1-5,CASSPGQGLRAQHF
15,TRBV12-3/TRBV12-4,TRBJ2-7,CASSLEGPGYYEQYF
16,TRBV6-2/TRBV6-3,TRBJ2-4,CASSQTRGGAKNIQYF
12,TRBV29-1,TRBJ2-7,CSAHRVGYEQYF
15,TRBV29-1,TRBJ2-1,CSVEDGGWGCNEQFF
14,TRBV28,TRBJ2-3,CASSPDLPGWTQYF
14,TRBV2,.,CASRGGSRSQTQYF
15,TRBV20-1,TRBJ2-3,CSAGPSGTSTDTQYF
15,TRBV20-1,TRBJ1-6,CSARNGGVGSSPLHF
8,TRBV20-1,TRBJ2-5,CSAREGYF
18,TRBV19,.,CASSIDPSGPGLYNEQYF
13,TRBV12-5,TRBJ2-3,CASGSRSQDTQYF
17,TRBV24-1,TRBJ2-3,CATSERPTGSDLDTQYF